The clone carrying this T cell receptor (beta chain) was recorded a few times. The antigen remains undetermined. TCRdb's copy holds only in-frame clones and misses some; the assay was immunoSEQ multiplex PCR. The table lists 140,000 to 150,000 clones, 88% of them singletons. The time point denotes: baseline pretreatment blood. Specified treatment: 15 Gy SBRT to primary tumor, nephrectomy 4 weeks later. The tumor was a clear cell renal cell carcinoma. The data are from a study of radiation and T cells in renal cell carcinoma. Study-wide background: Nephrectomy followed 15 Gy stereotactic body radiation by 4 weeks. Overall study results and limits: From baseline, blood top tumor clonotypes peaked at 2 weeks post-radiation.

This sequence originates from an older woman with renal cell carcinoma. The source was blood, collected from a patient whose treatment included radiotherapy and nephrectomy.

The CDR3 spells CASNRYGTEAFF. The CDR3 DNA is TGTGCCAGTAACAGGTACGGCACTGAAGCTTTCTTT. V gene TRBV19 combines with J gene TRBJ1-1, with D perhaps TRBD1 (5 bases). Germline V gives CDR1 LNHDA, CDR2 SQIVND (reference sequence). V was clipped by 7 bases and J by 4 bases, with 10 bases between them. The CDR3 contains 12 residues.